This is a list of T cell receptor beta chains from one sample in a study of T cell responses to AZD1222 COVID-19 vaccine. Sequenced by immunoSEQ multiplex PCR; TCRdb stores in-frame clones only, minus some. The sample yields 70,000 to 95,000 clones, 85% to 90% seen once. Here the sequenced sample was peripheral blood, taken 28 days after the second AZD1222 dose. These receptor sequences come from an adult who received the AZD1222 COVID-19 vaccine. The CDR3 runs from the conserved cysteine through the conserved F or W. The order of the fields is clone size, V gene, D gene, J gene, CDR3 DNA, CDR3 protein. A D gene is named only where the DNA matches it firmly. Clone size, where shown, is once, few, many, or a class for clones that have expanded.

>once|TRBV7-2|-|TRBJ2-7
TGTGCCAGCAGCTTAGGGTTTTACGAGCAGTACTTC
CASSLGFYEQYF
>-|TRBV6-5|-|TRBJ1-4
TGTGCCAGCAGCCCCCGGGGTCCTAATGAAAAACTGTTTTTT
CASSPRGPNEKLFF
>once|TRBV19|-|TRBJ1-5
TGTGCCAGTAGTCCCAACTGGGGTCAGCCCCAGCATTTT
CASSPNWGQPQHF
>-|TRBV7-2|TRBD2|TRBJ2-7
TGTGCCAGCAGCCCAACTAGCGGGGACTCCTACGAGCAGTACTTC
CASSPTSGDSYEQYF
>-|TRBV10-1|-|TRBJ2-3
TGCGCCAGCAGTGAGAGAGGAATAGCCACAGATACGCAGTATTTT
CASSERGIATDTQYF
>-|TRBV3-1/TRBV3-2|-|TRBJ2-7
TGTGCCAGCACCCAAGCAGGTCACGACGAGCAGTACTTC
CASTQAGHDEQYF
>-|TRBV15|-|TRBJ2-5
TGTGCCACCAGCAGAGACCGGGGTGTGCAAGAGACCCAGTACTTC
CATSRDRGVQETQYF
>-|TRBV12-3/TRBV12-4|TRBD1|TRBJ1-2
TGTGCCATTAGGGGGCGGTGGGGCTACACCTTC
CAIRGRWGYTF
>-|TRBV5-1|-|TRBJ2-3
TGCGCCAGCAGCAGCAGCAAGGGACCCACAGATACGCAGTATTTT
CASSSSKGPTDTQYF
>few|TRBV5-4|-|TRBJ1-2
TGTGCCAGCAGCTTGGACTGGGGCGGGTCAATGGGCTATGGCTACACCTTC
CASSLDWGGSMGYGYTF
>once|TRBV6-5|TRBD2|TRBJ2-1
TGTGCCAGCGGACCGGGACTAGCGGGCCACAATGAGCAGTTCTTC
CASGPGLAGHNEQFF
>-|TRBV11-2|-|TRBJ2-5
TGTGCCAGCAGCTTAGGGCAGGGGATGGAGACCCAGTACTTC
CASSLGQGMETQYF
>once|TRBV28|TRBD1|TRBJ2-7
TGTGCCAGCCTCGGACAGGCGTCATACGAGCAGTACTTC
CASLGQASYEQYF
>-|TRBV29-1|-|TRBJ1-2
TGCAGCGTTGAAGGCATCGTAGGGGCCCAAGGGCGTGGCTACACCTTC
CSVEGIVGAQGRGYTF